This is a list of T cell receptor beta chains from one sample in a study of CD8 T cells in ankylosing spondylitis. TCRdb redid the calling of the 5' RACE reads with MiXCR, one entry per CDR3 protein. Found here are approximately 150,000 distinct CDR3 sequences, approximately 32% of them singletons; the top ten hold about 6.3%. Sequenced sample: synovial fluid, either unsorted or a sorted T cell fraction (not recorded which). All receptors come from a male donor with ankylosing spondylitis. Each CDR3 is given with its conserved first and last residue. The order of the fields is V gene, D gene, CDR3 protein. The D gene is left open where the match is weak.

v_call: TRBV9; d_call: NA; cdr3_aa: CASSPTGRTMDEQYF
v_call: TRBV7-2; d_call: NA; cdr3_aa: CASSLVGGGAYGYTF
v_call: TRBV4-3; d_call: NA; cdr3_aa: CASSQDWRNEQFF
v_call: TRBV4-1; d_call: NA; cdr3_aa: CASSQGLGGRGENQPQHF
v_call: TRBV28; d_call: NA; cdr3_aa: CASSPHAYEQYF
v_call: TRBV7-2; d_call: TRBD2; cdr3_aa: CASSLVSSGGYNEQFF
v_call: TRBV5-6; d_call: NA; cdr3_aa: CASSPGLAGAYNEQFF
v_call: TRBV7-2; d_call: TRBD2; cdr3_aa: CAGRLAGGPTDTQYF
v_call: TRBV12-3/TRBV12-4; d_call: TRBD2; cdr3_aa: CASSPTSGKYTQYF
v_call: TRBV11-2; d_call: TRBD1; cdr3_aa: CASSLDRVEQYF
v_call: TRBV6-6; d_call: NA; cdr3_aa: CASRGQSNQPQHF
v_call: TRBV11-1; d_call: NA; cdr3_aa: CASSLERPSSRLGVYGYTF
v_call: TRBV6-4; d_call: TRBD2; cdr3_aa: CASSDRASGYNEQFF
v_call: TRBV20-1; d_call: NA; cdr3_aa: CSARVPIQRAPWFSVEQFF
v_call: TRBV5-6; d_call: NA; cdr3_aa: CASSLRDYGYTF
v_call: TRBV20-1; d_call: NA; cdr3_aa: CSATGGPASTDTQYF
v_call: TRBV15; d_call: TRBD1; cdr3_aa: CATSQGQGKAEAFF
v_call: TRBV2; d_call: NA; cdr3_aa: CASSDVAATYNSPLHF
v_call: TRBV7-9; d_call: TRBD1; cdr3_aa: CASSLRQGQETQYF
v_call: TRBV20-1; d_call: NA; cdr3_aa: CSARVENTIYF
v_call: TRBV29-1; d_call: TRBD2; cdr3_aa: CSVSWGTSGEDEQFF
v_call: TRBV6-6; d_call: NA; cdr3_aa: CASSNDGYEQYF
v_call: TRBV2; d_call: NA; cdr3_aa: CASSVGRASYEQYF
v_call: TRBV6-5; d_call: TRBD2; cdr3_aa: CASSYTGTSGREQFF
v_call: TRBV12-3/TRBV12-4; d_call: NA; cdr3_aa: CASSGSYSTDTQYF
v_call: TRBV6-2/TRBV6-3; d_call: TRBD1; cdr3_aa: CASSRAGTGVTEAFF
v_call: TRBV6-5; d_call: NA; cdr3_aa: CASTRGTEAFF
v_call: TRBV5-1; d_call: TRBD1; cdr3_aa: CASSLRGQSNSPLHF
v_call: TRBV4-2; d_call: NA; cdr3_aa: CASSQDNRGTRDTQYF
v_call: TRBV20-1; d_call: NA; cdr3_aa: CSARWGAGNTIYF
v_call: TRBV20-1; d_call: NA; cdr3_aa: CSAPPSGDTEAFF
v_call: TRBV29-1; d_call: NA; cdr3_aa: CSVARGLGEDGYTF
v_call: TRBV11-2; d_call: TRBD1; cdr3_aa: CASSLGDRDYETQYF
v_call: TRBV5-5; d_call: NA; cdr3_aa: CASGWQFDLEQFF
v_call: TRBV18; d_call: TRBD1; cdr3_aa: CASSQGQGSEQYF
v_call: TRBV20-1; d_call: TRBD1; cdr3_aa: CSAKQGVVTEAFF
v_call: TRBV11-2; d_call: NA; cdr3_aa: CASSLGPNYEQYF
v_call: TRBV5-1; d_call: TRBD2; cdr3_aa: CASSFTSGRELFF
v_call: TRBV7-2; d_call: TRBD1; cdr3_aa: CASSLDRGSYNEQFF
v_call: TRBV20-1; d_call: NA; cdr3_aa: CSASDGSRDNQPQHF
v_call: TRBV12-3/TRBV12-4; d_call: NA; cdr3_aa: CASSFGNPYTIYF
v_call: TRBV4-3; d_call: TRBD2; cdr3_aa: CASSQDLAGGTDTQYF
v_call: TRBV12-3/TRBV12-4; d_call: TRBD1; cdr3_aa: CASSSHGDRGYEKLFF